This T cell receptor beta chain was retrieved from a study of blood T cell repertoires in COVID-19. Germline CDR1 reads DFQATT; CDR2 reads SNEGSKA (reference sequence). The CDR3 is 9 residues long. Trimming took off 3 bases at V and 10 bases at J, with 6 bases between the two ends. This table comes from immunoSEQ multiplex PCR, and its TCRdb copy is limited to in-frame clones, with some not included. The sample has over 200,000 clones; around 89% are singletons. Sequencing used peripheral blood. The rearrangement joins TRBV20-1 to TRBJ1-1; no clear D. The clonotype was recovered from a middle-aged woman who had recovered from COVID-19. This CDR3 is CSASSSAFF. The CDR3 DNA sequence: TGCAGTGCTAGTTCGTCAGCTTTCTTT.